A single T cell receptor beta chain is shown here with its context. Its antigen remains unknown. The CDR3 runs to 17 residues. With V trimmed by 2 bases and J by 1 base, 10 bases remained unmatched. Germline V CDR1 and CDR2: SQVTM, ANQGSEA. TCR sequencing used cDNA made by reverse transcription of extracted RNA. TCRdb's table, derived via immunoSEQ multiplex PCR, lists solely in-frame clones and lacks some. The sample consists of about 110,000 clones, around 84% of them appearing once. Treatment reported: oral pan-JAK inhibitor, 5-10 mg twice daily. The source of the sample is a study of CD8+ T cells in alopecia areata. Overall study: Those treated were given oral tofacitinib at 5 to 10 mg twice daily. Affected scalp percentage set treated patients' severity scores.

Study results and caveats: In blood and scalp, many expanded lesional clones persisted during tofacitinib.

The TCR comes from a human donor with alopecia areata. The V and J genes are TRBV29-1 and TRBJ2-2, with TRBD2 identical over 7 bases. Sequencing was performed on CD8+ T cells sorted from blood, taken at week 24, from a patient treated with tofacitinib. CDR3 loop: CSVEQQGRGVNTGELFF. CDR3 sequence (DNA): TGCAGCGTTGAACAGCAGGGTCGGGGGGTGAACACCGGGGAGCTGTTTTTT.